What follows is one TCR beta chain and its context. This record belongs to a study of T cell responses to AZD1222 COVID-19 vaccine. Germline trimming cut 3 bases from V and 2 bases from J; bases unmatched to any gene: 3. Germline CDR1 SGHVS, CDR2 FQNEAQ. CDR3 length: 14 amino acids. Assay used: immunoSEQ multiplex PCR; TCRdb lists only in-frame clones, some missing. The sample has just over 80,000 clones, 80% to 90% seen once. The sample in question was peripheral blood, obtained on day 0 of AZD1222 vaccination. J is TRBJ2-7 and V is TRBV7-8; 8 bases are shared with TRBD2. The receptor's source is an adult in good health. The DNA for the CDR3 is TGTGCCAGCAGCTTCTCCGGGGGGGCCTACGAGCAGTACTTC. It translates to CASSFSGGAYEQYF.